Shown below are 32 T cell receptor beta chains from a single sample sequenced in a study of T cells in narcolepsy. TCRdb keeps only in-frame clones here, not all; method: immunoSEQ multiplex PCR. In the table there are 27,000 or so clones, around 78% of which are singletons. Sequenced material: CD45RA- memory CD4+ T cells from PBMCs. Every receptor here comes from a human donor with narcolepsy.

The CDR3, as DNA: TGTGCCAGCAGCTTGGGCAATGAGCAGTTCTTC. Protein product: CASSLGNEQFF. The gene calls are TRBV11-3 and TRBJ2-1; D call uncertain. V was trimmed by 3 bases and J by 6 bases, leaving 3 bases between them. Germline-derived CDR1 and CDR2 are SGHNT and YENEEA. The CDR3 runs 11 residues.

V gene TRBV5-1 combines with J gene TRBJ1-2; TRBD1 matches 7 bases. This CDR3 region has 14 residues. The trim removed 1 base at V and 6 bases at J, leaving 6 bases unmatched. Germline V lookup: CDR1 SGHRS, CDR2 YFSETQ. The CDR3 DNA follows: TGCGCCAGCAGCTTGAAGCAGGGGGGCGATGGCTACACCTTC. Residues: CASSLKQGGDGYTF.

The genes are TRBV6-1 and TRBJ1-4; 7 bases are a match to TRBD1. This CDR3 spans 13 amino acids. With V trimmed by 10 bases and J by 7 bases, 9 bases remained unmatched. Germline V gives CDR1 MNHNS, CDR2 SASEGT. The CDR3 reads CATWRGLGEKLFF. The CDR3 DNA reads TGTGCCACCTGGAGGGGGCTTGGTGAAAAACTGTTTTTT.

The chain couples TRBV5-1 to TRBJ2-1; D is unclear. V was cut by 0 bases and J by 8 bases, with 3 bases left in between. CDR1 and CDR2 from the germline V gene are SGHRS and YFSETQ. There are 11 residues in the CDR3. CDR3 protein: CASSLEYEQFF. The DNA of the CDR3 is TGCGCCAGCAGCTTGGAGTATGAGCAGTTCTTC.

The chain's CDR3 is CASRQGLAGSYNEQFF. DNA of the CDR3: TGTGCCAGTAGGCAAGGACTAGCGGGCTCCTACAATGAGCAGTTCTTC. The genes are TRBV19 and TRBJ2-1; TRBD2 matches at 11 bases. The germline V gene encodes CDR1 LNHDA and CDR2 SQIVND (reference sequence). The CDR3 consists of 16 residues. V shed 6 bases, J shed 0 bases, and the junction held 4 bases outside the gene matches.

This rearrangement joins TRBV6-1 to TRBJ1-2; 8 bases align to TRBD1. J gave up 1 base and V 4 bases, and 2 bases lay outside the gene matches. Germline CDR1 and CDR2: MNHNS and SASEGT. The CDR3 extends over 14 amino acids. The CDR3 DNA follows: TGTGCCAGCAGTGGGACAGGGAGTAACTATGGCTACACCTTC. Translated, it gives CASSGTGSNYGYTF.

J is TRBJ2-7 and V is TRBV5-1; TRBD2 agrees at 9 bases. Germline V gene lookup returns CDR1 SGHRS and CDR2 YFSETQ. J was trimmed by 0 bases and V by 0 bases; bases with no gene match: 4. This CDR3 contains 16 residues. The CDR3 coding sequence is TGCGCCAGCAGCTTGGCTGGCGGGGGGGCCTCCTACGAGCAGTACTTC. Translating it yields CASSLAGGGASYEQYF.

The rearrangement links TRBV6-5 to TRBJ1-5; no firm D call. The CDR3 is made up of 14 amino acids. Germline V gene data show CDR1 as MNHEY and CDR2 as SVGAGI. The V and J ends lost 0 bases and 2 bases respectively, with 5 bases between them. CDR3: CASSYSSRNQPQHF. The CDR3 nucleotides are TGTGCCAGCAGTTACTCGAGTCGCAATCAGCCCCAGCATTTT.

The chain is built from TRBV6-1 and TRBJ2-7, with 7 bases lining up with TRBD1. The CDR3 extends over 14 amino acids. CDR1 and CDR2 (germline): MNHNS, SASEGT. V gave up 6 bases and J gave up 1 base; unmatched junction bases: 6. In nucleotides, the CDR3 is TGTGCCAGCAGGTATTCGACAGGGTCCTACGAGCAGTACTTC. It yields the protein CASRYSTGSYEQYF.

This sequence joins TRBV4-1 and TRBJ2-5; D may match TRBD1 or TRBD2 (5 bases each). Germline CDR1 MGHRA, CDR2 YSYEKL. The ends were cut back, 0 bases at V and 0 bases at J, with 14 bases in the middle. The length of the CDR3 is 17 residues. CDR3 nucleotide sequence: TGCGCCAGCAGCCAAGATAGAGGGGACGCGGACCAAGAGACCCAGTACTTC. Translated: CASSQDRGDADQETQYF.

This chain joins TRBV12-1 and TRBJ1-2. TRBV12-1 is an annotated pseudogene. CDR3 length: 18 amino acids. CDR3 in DNA: TGTGCCAGCAGCCTCCTTGACCTCATAACTAAGAAGAACTATGGCTACACCTTC. Protein product: CASSLLDLITKKNYGYTF.

The chain uses TRBV11-2 and TRBJ1-5; possibly TRBD1 for D (6 bases). The CDR3 is made up of 15 amino acids. Germline CDR1 is SGHAT and CDR2 is FQNNGV. V lost 4 bases and J lost 7, with 17 bases in between. This chain's CDR3 is CASSSRGGGGQPQHF. The CDR3 DNA reads as TGTGCCAGCAGCTCTCGGGGAGGGGGAGGACAGCCCCAGCATTTT.

This rearrangement joins TRBV7-3 to TRBJ1-2; D is unresolved. V lost 4 bases and J lost 4, with 16 bases in between. Germline V gene lookup returns CDR1 SGHTA and CDR2 FQGTGA. The CDR3 has 15 amino acids. CDR3 DNA: TGTGCCAGCAGCTCTAACGGGCGGTCTGGCTATGGCTACACCTTC. Its protein product is CASSSNGRSGYGYTF. Complete variable domain (other parts from reference TRBV7-3 and TRBJ1-2): GAGVSQTPSNKVTEKGKYVELRCDPISGHTALYWYRQSLGQGPEFLIYFQGTGAADDSGLPNDRFFAVRPEGSVSTLKIQRTERGDSAVYLCASSSNGRSGYGYTFGSGTRLTVV.

The rearrangement uses TRBV4-2 and TRBJ2-1, with 10 bases identical to TRBD2. Germline V lookup: CDR1 LGHNA, CDR2 YNFKEQ. This CDR3 spans 17 amino acids. With V trimmed by 3 bases and J by 8 bases, 13 bases remained unmatched. The CDR3 nucleotides read TGTGCCAGCAGCCATGCGTCGAAAAGCGGGGGGGCCCATGAGCAGTTCTTC. Residues: CASSHASKSGGAHEQFF.

The chain has TRBV30 and TRBJ1-2; TRBD1 aligns across 9 bases. V was clipped by 3 bases and J by 0 bases; unmatched bases: 2. In germline, CDR1 is GTSNPN, CDR2 SVGIG (reference sequence). The CDR3 has 14 residues. CDR3: CAWRGQGTNYGYTF. The CDR3 DNA reads TGTGCCTGGAGGGGACAGGGAACTAACTATGGCTACACCTTC.

The J gene is TRBJ2-5, the V gene TRBV15, with unresolved D. The CDR3 is made up of 15 amino acids. CDR1 and CDR2 (germline): LNHNV, YYDKDF (reference sequence). Trimming removed 6 bases from V and 4 bases from J, with 18 bases in between. The CDR3 region is CATSPHRAVGETQYF. The DNA for the CDR3 is TGTGCCACCAGTCCGCATCGGGCGGTTGGAGAGACCCAGTACTTC.

The chain uses TRBV5-6 and TRBJ1-1, with TRBD1 identical over 8 bases. The germline V gene encodes CDR1 SGHDT and CDR2 YYEEEE. With 8 bases clipped from V and 7 bases from J, the junction kept 7 bases outside the gene matches. The CDR3 extends over 12 amino acids. CDR3 nucleotides: TGTGCCAGGACAGGGGTGCCTGATGAAGCTTTCTTT. This sequence encodes CARTGVPDEAFF.

The chain employs TRBV2 and TRBJ1-3; D remains unclear. CDR1 and CDR2 (germline): SNHLY, FYNNEI. The CDR3 is made up of 14 amino acids. The ends were cut back, 4 bases at V and 1 base at J, with 8 bases in the middle. As DNA, the CDR3 is TGTGCCAGCAGTGCGATGGGGTCTGGAAACACCATATATTTT. Residues: CASSAMGSGNTIYF. Using reference TRBV2 and TRBJ1-3 for the parts outside the CDR3, the full variable domain is EPEVTQTPSHQVTQMGQEVILRCVPISNHLYFYWYRQILGQKVEFLVSFYNNEISEKSEIFDDQFSVERPDGSNFTLKIRSTKLEDSAMYFCASSAMGSGNTIYFGEGSWLTVV.

V is TRBV5-8 and J is TRBJ2-7; D is tentatively TRBD1 or TRBD2 (6 bases each). This CDR3 contains 18 residues. Per germline, CDR1 SGHTS and CDR2 YDEGEE. V was pared by 0 bases and J by 0 bases, with 19 bases between. CDR3 bases: TGTGCCAGCAGCTTGGGTCCGGGGGCGGCGGGATTCTCCTACGAGCAGTACTTC. It yields the protein CASSLGPGAAGFSYEQYF.

The chain uses TRBV11-1 and TRBJ2-7; 7 bases are shared with TRBD2. From germline, CDR1 is SGHAT and CDR2 FQDESV (reference sequence). The CDR3 extends over 14 amino acids. V lost 1 base, J lost 7 bases, and 7 bases stayed unmatched. CDR3 sequence: CASSLGTSPREQYF. In nucleotides, the CDR3 is TGTGCCAGCAGCTTAGGGACTAGTCCCAGGGAGCAGTACTTC.

This clone showed up just a few times. The genes are TRBV7-2 and TRBJ1-2, with D possibly matching TRBD1 (5 bases). The V gene lost 0 bases and the J gene lost 4 bases, with 12 bases spanning the gap. The CDR3 spans 15 residues. Germline lookup yields CDR1 SGHTA and CDR2 FQGNSA. The CDR3 DNA reads TGTGCCAGCAGCTTAGCGGGGCAGAGTCTCTATGGCTACACCTTC. Translating it yields CASSLAGQSLYGYTF.

This chain uses TRBV7-9 with TRBJ2-3; D unclear. Germline assignment: CDR1 SEHNR and CDR2 FQNEAQ (reference sequence). The CDR3 has 14 amino acids. V lost 0 bases, J lost 2 bases, and 6 bases lay in between. DNA of the CDR3: TGTGCCAGCAGCTTAGCCATAAACACAGATACGCAGTATTTT. This gives the protein CASSLAINTDTQYF.

The J gene is TRBJ1-2, the V gene TRBV7-9, with 7 bases fitting TRBD1. Germline V gives CDR1 SEHNR, CDR2 FQNEAQ (reference sequence). CDR3 length: 15 amino acids. V lost 2 bases and J lost 2; bases outside the gene matches: 5. The CDR3 DNA follows: TGTGCCAGCAGCTTAACTACGACAGGGAACTATGGCTACACCTTC. Its translation is CASSLTTTGNYGYTF.

The chain couples TRBV27 to TRBJ1-1, with 9 positions matching TRBD1. The V gene end was trimmed by 7 bases and the J gene end by 2 bases; junction bases not matched to a gene: 8. CDR3 length: 15 residues. Germline V lookup: CDR1 MNHEY, CDR2 SMNVEV (reference sequence). DNA of the CDR3: TGTGCCAGCAAACCCCGGGGACAGGGCAACACTGAAGCTTTCTTT. It specifies CASKPRGQGNTEAFF.

The V and J genes are TRBV11-3 and TRBJ1-2, with D tentatively TRBD1 (6 bases). Trimming removed 1 base from V and 7 bases from J, with 10 bases in between. Germline V gene lookup returns CDR1 SGHNT and CDR2 YENEEA. CDR3 size: 13 residues. The CDR3 sequence is CASSLGTVGGYTF. The CDR3 nucleotides are TGTGCCAGCAGCTTAGGGACAGTAGGTGGCTACACCTTC.

This chain joins TRBV13 and TRBJ1-5; 8 bases line up with TRBD1. This CDR3 spans 15 amino acids. Unmatched junction bases numbered 2, after V lost 0 bases and J lost 4 bases. CDR1 and CDR2 from the germline V gene are PRHDT and FYEKMQ (reference sequence). The CDR3 sequence: CASSLGRGQNQPQHF. DNA for the CDR3: TGTGCCAGCAGCTTAGGCAGGGGGCAAAATCAGCCCCAGCATTTT.

V is TRBV5-5 and J is TRBJ2-3, with TRBD2 matching over 9 bases. Germline loops: CDR1 SGHKS, CDR2 YYEKEE (reference sequence). The CDR3 is 16 amino acids. V was pared by 7 bases and J by 6 bases, with 15 bases of the junction left unmatched. CDR3 sequence reads: CASFPDLAGSWDTQYF. Written as DNA, the CDR3 is TGTGCCAGCTTCCCGGATCTAGCGGGGTCTTGGGATACGCAGTATTTT.

The V call is TRBV9, the J call TRBJ1-6; D perhaps matches TRBD1 (6 bases). There are 14 residues in the CDR3. V was trimmed by 4 bases and J by 7 bases, leaving 12 bases between them. Germline assignment: CDR1 SGDLS and CDR2 YYNGEE. The CDR3 here is CASSPTGQNSPLHF. CDR3 DNA sequence: TGTGCCAGCAGCCCCACCGGACAGAATTCACCCCTCCACTTT.

The DNA for the CDR3 is TGTGCCAGCAGTCCTTCAGGGTTCCCACCCCTCCACTTT. This translates into CASSPSGFPPLHF. The chain joins TRBV25-1 to TRBJ1-6, with TRBD1 as a possible D gene (5 bases). Germline V CDR1 and CDR2: MGHDK, SYGVNS. There are 13 residues in the CDR3. Trimming cost V 5 bases and J 11 bases, with 13 bases left between them.

The chain combines TRBV7-2 with TRBJ1-4; D is possibly TRBD1 (5 bases). Germline CDR1 and CDR2: SGHTA and FQGNSA. The CDR3 is 15 amino acids. Trimming removed 4 bases from V and 8 bases from J, with 17 bases in between. For the CDR3, the DNA is TGTGCCAGCAGCTCCCGGGACCGGGTCGGGGAAAAACTGTTTTTT. Translated, it gives CASSSRDRVGEKLFF. The full variable domain, its missing parts supplied by reference TRBV7-2 and TRBJ1-4, is GAGVSQSPSNKVTEKGKDVELRCDPISGHTALYWYRQSLGQGLEFLIYFQGNSAPDKSGLPSDRFSAERTGGSVSTLTIQRTQQEDSAVYLCASSSRDRVGEKLFFGSGTQLSVL.

The V and J genes are TRBV9 and TRBJ2-5, with D unclear. The DNA end lines up better with TRBJ2-7; the J call may be wrong. CDR1 is SGDLS and CDR2 is YYNGEE in the germline V gene. The CDR3 consists of 14 residues. Written as DNA, the CDR3 is TGTGCCAGCAGCGTAGATGTGGGGATCTACGAGCAGTACTTC. As protein: CASSVDVGIYEQYF.

This clone was detected only a few times. The gene calls are TRBV9 and TRBJ1-5, with 9 bases that match TRBD1. After removal of 3 bases from V and 3 bases from J, the junction contained 7 bases not matched to a gene. The CDR3 runs to 16 residues. The germline CDR1 and CDR2 sequences are SGDLS and YYNGEE. The CDR3 sequence is CASSGGTGTLNQPQHF. In DNA form, the CDR3 reads TGTGCCAGCAGCGGGGGGACAGGGACTCTCAATCAGCCCCAGCATTTT.